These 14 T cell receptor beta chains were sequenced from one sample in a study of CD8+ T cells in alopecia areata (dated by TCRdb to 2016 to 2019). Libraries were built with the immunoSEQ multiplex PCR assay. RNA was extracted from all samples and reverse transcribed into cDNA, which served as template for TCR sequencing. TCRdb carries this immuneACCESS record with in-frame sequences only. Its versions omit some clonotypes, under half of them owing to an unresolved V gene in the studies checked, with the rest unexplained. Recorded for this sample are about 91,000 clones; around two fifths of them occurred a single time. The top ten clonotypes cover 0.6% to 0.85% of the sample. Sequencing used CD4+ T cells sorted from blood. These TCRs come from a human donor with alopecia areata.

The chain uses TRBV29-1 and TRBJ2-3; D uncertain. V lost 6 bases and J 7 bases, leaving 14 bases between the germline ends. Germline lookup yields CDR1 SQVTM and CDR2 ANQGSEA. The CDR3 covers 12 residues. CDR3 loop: CSVDTDGYTQYF. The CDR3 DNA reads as TGCAGCGTCGACACGGACGGGTATACGCAGTATTTT.

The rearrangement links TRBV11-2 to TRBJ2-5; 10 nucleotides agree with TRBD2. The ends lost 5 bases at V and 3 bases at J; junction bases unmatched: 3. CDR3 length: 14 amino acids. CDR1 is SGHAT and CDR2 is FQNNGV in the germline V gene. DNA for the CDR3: TGTGCCAGCAGCATCGGACTAGCGGAAGAGACCCAGTACTTC. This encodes CASSIGLAEETQYF.

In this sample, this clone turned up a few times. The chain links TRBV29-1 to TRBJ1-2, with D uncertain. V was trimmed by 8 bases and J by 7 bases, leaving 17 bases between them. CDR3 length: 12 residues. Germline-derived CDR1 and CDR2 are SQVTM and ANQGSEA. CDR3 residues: CSTRTYGSGYTF. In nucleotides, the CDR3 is TGCAGCACGCGTACTTATGGTTCTGGCTACACCTTC.

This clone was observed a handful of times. The CDR3 DNA reads TGTGCCAGCAGTTCCTCGGAGACCCAGTACTTC. As protein: CASSSSETQYF. The rearrangement links TRBV28 to TRBJ2-5; no clear D. This CDR3 has 11 residues. V shed 4 bases and J shed 5 bases, with 5 bases lying between them. Germline V gives CDR1 MDHEN, CDR2 SYDVKM.

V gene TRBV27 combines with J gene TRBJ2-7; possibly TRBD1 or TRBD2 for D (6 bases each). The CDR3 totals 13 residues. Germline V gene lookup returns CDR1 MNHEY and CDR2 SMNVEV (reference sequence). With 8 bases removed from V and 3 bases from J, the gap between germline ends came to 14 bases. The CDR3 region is CASARGQHYEQYF. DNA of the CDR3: TGTGCCAGCGCTCGGGGGCAGCACTACGAGCAGTACTTC.

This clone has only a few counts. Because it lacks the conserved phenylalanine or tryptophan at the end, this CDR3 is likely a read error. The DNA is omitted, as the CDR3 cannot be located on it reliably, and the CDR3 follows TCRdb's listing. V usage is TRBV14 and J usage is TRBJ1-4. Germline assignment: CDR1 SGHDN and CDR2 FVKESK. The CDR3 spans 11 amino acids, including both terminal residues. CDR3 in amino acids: CASTHLSRVRV.

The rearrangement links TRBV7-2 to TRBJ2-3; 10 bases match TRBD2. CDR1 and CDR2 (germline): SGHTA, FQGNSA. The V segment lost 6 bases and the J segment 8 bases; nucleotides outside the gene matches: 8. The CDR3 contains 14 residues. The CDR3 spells CASRLGLAETTQYF. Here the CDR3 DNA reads TGTGCCAGCAGGCTCGGACTAGCGGAAACTACGCAGTATTTT.

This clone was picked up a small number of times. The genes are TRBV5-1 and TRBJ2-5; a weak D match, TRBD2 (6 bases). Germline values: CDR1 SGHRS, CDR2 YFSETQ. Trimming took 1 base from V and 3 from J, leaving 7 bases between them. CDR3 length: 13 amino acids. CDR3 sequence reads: CASSLRGEETQYF. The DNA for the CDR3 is TGCGCCAGCAGCTTGCGCGGGGAAGAGACCCAGTACTTC.

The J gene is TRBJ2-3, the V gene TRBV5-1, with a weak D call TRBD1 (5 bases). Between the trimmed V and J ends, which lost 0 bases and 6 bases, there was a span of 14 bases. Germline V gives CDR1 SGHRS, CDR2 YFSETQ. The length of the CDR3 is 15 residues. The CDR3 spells CASSLEPAGIDTQYF. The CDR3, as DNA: TGCGCCAGCAGCTTGGAACCAGCAGGGATTGATACGCAGTATTTT.

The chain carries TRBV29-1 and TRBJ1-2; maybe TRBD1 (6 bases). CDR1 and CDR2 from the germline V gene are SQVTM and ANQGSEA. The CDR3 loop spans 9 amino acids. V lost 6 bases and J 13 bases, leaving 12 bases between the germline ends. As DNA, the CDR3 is TGCAGCGTGGACAGAGGAGGCACCTTC. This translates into CSVDRGGTF.

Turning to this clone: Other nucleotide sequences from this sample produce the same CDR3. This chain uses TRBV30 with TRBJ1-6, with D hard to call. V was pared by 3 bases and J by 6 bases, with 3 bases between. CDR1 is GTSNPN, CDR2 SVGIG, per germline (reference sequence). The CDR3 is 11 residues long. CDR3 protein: CAWSVNSPLHF. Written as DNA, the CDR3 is TGTGCCTGGAGCGTTAATTCACCCCTCCACTTT.

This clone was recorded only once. DNA of the CDR3: TGTGCCAGCAGCGTCGGGGGATTCGGGGGCTCCTACAATGAGCAGTTCTTC. It yields the protein CASSVGGFGGSYNEQFF. The chain has TRBV9 and TRBJ2-1; a possible D gene is TRBD2 (6 bases). Trimming took 2 bases from V and 0 from J, leaving 15 bases between them. The germline V gene has CDR1 SGDLS and CDR2 YYNGEE. The CDR3 has 17 residues.

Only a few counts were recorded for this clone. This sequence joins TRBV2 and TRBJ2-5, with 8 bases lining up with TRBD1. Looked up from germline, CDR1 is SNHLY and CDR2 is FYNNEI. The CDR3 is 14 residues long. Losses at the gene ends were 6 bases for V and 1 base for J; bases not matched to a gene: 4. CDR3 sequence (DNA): TGTGCCAGCAGGACAGGGGTCATCCAAGAGACCCAGTACTTC. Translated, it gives CASRTGVIQETQYF.

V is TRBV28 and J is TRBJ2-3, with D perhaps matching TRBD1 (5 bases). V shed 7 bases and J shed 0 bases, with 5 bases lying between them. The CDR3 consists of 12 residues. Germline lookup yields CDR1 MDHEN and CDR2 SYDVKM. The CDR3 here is CASKGSTDTQYF. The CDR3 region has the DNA TGTGCCAGCAAGGGGAGCACAGATACGCAGTATTTT.